The 4 T cell receptor beta chains below all came from one sample that was sequenced in a study of T cell responses to AZD1222 COVID-19 vaccine. Sequencing used immunoSEQ multiplex PCR; TCRdb keeps in-frame clones, though not all of them. This table has under 150,000 clones, 80% to 90% appearing once. Source: peripheral blood, taken 28 days after the second AZD1222 dose. The receptors were gathered from an adult who received the AZD1222 COVID-19 vaccine.

This clone was observed a few times. The chain combines TRBV5-4 with TRBJ1-4, with 8 nucleotides matching TRBD1. Germline CDR1 reads SGHNT; CDR2 reads YYREEE (reference sequence). The junction had 3 bases not matched to a gene; V was cut back by 0 bases and J by 8 bases. The CDR3 loop spans 14 amino acids. As DNA, the CDR3 is TGTGCCAGCAGCTTGGACAGGGGGGTGGAAAAACTGTTTTTT. It translates to CASSLDRGVEKLFF.

The chain recombines TRBV4-1 with TRBJ2-7; 10 nucleotides match TRBD2. Germline V gene sequence: CDR1 MGHRA, CDR2 YSYEKL. V was pared by 0 bases and J by 0 bases, with 8 bases of the junction left unmatched. The CDR3 covers 18 residues. The CDR3, as DNA: TGCGCCAGCAGCCAAGATGCCCTAGCGGGGGAGAGCTCCTACGAGCAGTACTTC. Translated: CASSQDALAGESSYEQYF.

The J gene is TRBJ2-1, the V gene TRBV3-1 (or the pseudogene TRBV3-2); perhaps TRBD2 as D (6 bases). CDR1 and CDR2 from the germline V gene are LGHDT and YNNKEL (reference sequence). This CDR3 comprises 15 residues. V lost 1 base to trimming and J lost 7 bases, with 14 bases between them. This CDR3 reads CASSQGSTSQNEQFF. The CDR3 coding sequence is TGTGCCAGCAGCCAAGGAAGCACTAGCCAAAATGAGCAGTTCTTC.

This clone was recorded only once. The chain combines TRBV6-6 with TRBJ1-5; no clear D gene. The CDR3 is 16 residues long. Trimming cost V 3 bases and J 7 bases, with 19 bases left between them. Looked up from germline, CDR1 is MNHNY and CDR2 is SVGAGI (reference sequence). In DNA, the CDR3 is TGTGCCAGCAGTTATTTCGCCCCACAAGGTGGACAGCCCCAGCATTTT. This gives the protein CASSYFAPQGGQPQHF.